This TCR beta chain appears in the sequencing data of a study of blood T cell repertoires in COVID-19. Study information: The origin of the acute and convalescent COVID-19 samples was the United States, Italy and Spain. From T cells, B-cell-depleted T cells, or PBMCs came the material, which was cDNA or gDNA.

As processed by the authors: Nucleated cell counts were estimated from reference gene primer amplification. Produced via immunoSEQ multiplex PCR; TCRdb's table is partial and in-frame only. From that table come the V and J calls and clone size; the DNA was used to work out D and trimming. In the table there are tens of thousands of clones, roughly 90% of which are singletons. Sequencing was done on a sample of peripheral blood. The TCR sequence derives from a man in his 60s with active or convalescent COVID-19.

The CDR3 nucleotides are TGTGCCAGCAGCTCCACCTGGGGGGGTGAAGCTTTCTTT. Translated, it gives CASSSTWGGEAFF. The J gene is TRBJ1-1, the V gene TRBV11-3; TRBD1 might be the D (5 bases). CDR1 SGHNT and CDR2 YENEEA come from the germline V gene. The V end was cut by 4 bases, the J end by 7 bases, with 13 bases between. CDR3 length equals 13 residues.